Listed below are T cell receptor beta chains from one sample, sequenced in a study of T cell repertoires in ileal Crohn's disease. The data were produced by immunoSEQ multiplex PCR, yet TCRdb's version contains in-frame clones alone and is incomplete. The sample lists some 5,100 clones; 82% were seen once. Sequenced: ileal tissue. These receptors originate from an adult with Crohn's disease. CDR3s leave out the opening cysteine and the closing phenylalanine or tryptophan.

cdr3_length v_call cdr3_aa
12 TRBV6-4 ASSLNRETRKAF
11 TRBV19 ASSGTGRGGYT
9 TRBV5-1 ASKSYTEAF
11 TRBV18 ASSQARDRDKY
13 TRBV29-1 SVEQGAYGNQPQH
11 TRBV7-2 ASRFAGTDEQY
11 TRBV14 ASSQAVSGRHT
10 TRBV6-5 ASSYTGSGYT
9 TRBV28 ASSSVKPQH
13 TRBV5-1 ASSAGTSGNNEQF
12 TRBV10-3 AIRETRGGYGYT
15 TRBV13 ASSLGGTGAGDTEAF
12 TRBV6-1 ASSERFGGSGYT
11 TRBV6-5 ASSYTATDTQY
14 TRBV19 ASNILDRAGNTEAF